A selection of T cell receptor beta chains follows, all from one sample in a study of shared clonotypes between healthy human individuals. Libraries were prepared by immunoSEQ multiplex PCR; TCRdb keeps only in-frame clonotypes and omits some of them. The sample holds about a million clones; 70% to 80% are singletons and the top ten take approximately 0.95%. The specimen sequenced was memory CD4+ T cells from PBMCs. All receptors derive from a man between 18 and 35 years old in good health. Some clones in this sample may be carry-over from other donors' samples. The CDR3 runs from the conserved cysteine through the conserved F or W. Each record gives: clone size, D gene, J gene, V gene, CDR3 protein, CDR3 DNA. D genes are given only for firm matches. The listing skips clone size in some rows; elsewhere it reads once, few, many or a size class.

. | TRBD2 | TRBJ2-7 | TRBV27 | CASSPRTSGSYEQYF | TGTGCCAGCAGCCCTAGGACTAGCGGGAGTTACGAGCAGTACTTC
once | . | TRBJ2-2 | TRBV5-1 | CASSLTVANTGELFF | TGCGCCAGCAGCTTGACAGTCGCGAACACCGGGGAGCTGTTTTTT
. | TRBD1 | TRBJ2-1 | TRBV28 | CASAGTGRGNEQFF | TGTGCCAGCGCCGGGACAGGGAGGGGTAACGAGCAGTTCTTC
. | . | TRBJ2-6 | TRBV2 | CASSNGPSRGAGANVLTF | TGTGCCAGCAGTAACGGGCCCTCTCGGGGAGCTGGGGCCAACGTCCTGACTTTC
once | TRBD1 | TRBJ2-7 | TRBV6-6 | CASSSGTGGYEQYF | TGTGCCAGCAGTTCCGGGACAGGAGGCTACGAGCAGTACTTC
. | . | TRBJ2-3 | TRBV6-1 | CASSVTAGPQGDTQYF | TGTGCCAGCAGTGTGACCGCCGGGCCACAGGGAGATACGCAGTATTTT
. | TRBD1 | TRBJ1-1 | TRBV7-9 | CASSLGDRITEAFF | TGTGCCAGCAGCTTGGGGGACAGGATCACTGAAGCTTTCTTT
. | . | TRBJ1-1 | TRBV10-2 | CASIGKGRREAFF | TGCGCCAGCATCGGAAAAGGCAGGCGCGAAGCTTTCTTT
few | . | TRBJ2-1 | TRBV5-1 | CASSLPRAHSYNEQFF | TGCGCCAGCAGCTTGCCGAGGGCCCACTCCTACAATGAGCAGTTCTTC
. | TRBD1 | TRBJ2-7 | TRBV25-1 | CASSGGTGSSYEQYF | TGTGCCAGCAGTGGAGGGACAGGGTCTTCCTACGAGCAGTACTTC
. | . | TRBJ2-1 | TRBV28 | CASSFFGGGGNEQFF | TGTGCCAGCAGTTTTTTCGGTGGGGGCGGCAATGAGCAGTTCTTC